The clone carrying this T cell receptor beta chain has only a few counts. Unique molecular identifiers tagged individual cDNA molecules. TCRdb reanalysed the 5' RACE reads using MiXCR and keeps one entry per CDR3 protein. The sample lists about 50,000 distinct CDR3 sequences, roughly 6.1% seen once, with around 7% in the top ten. This entry belongs to a study of early T cells in non-severe SARS-CoV-2 infection. V dropped 4 bases and J dropped 4 bases, with 8 bases sitting between them. The germline V gene has CDR1 MDHEN and CDR2 SYDVKM. This CDR3 is 12 amino acids long. The chain links TRBV28 to TRBJ2-7; TRBD2 is a possible D gene (5 bases). Material: whole blood, obtained at baseline. This receptor was identified in an adult who was a healthcare worker with PCR-confirmed SARS-CoV-2 infection or an uninfected control (not recorded which). DNA for the CDR3: TGTGCCAGCAGTTCGGGAAGATACGAGCAGTACTTC. Translated, it gives CASSSGRYEQYF.